The TCR beta chain under discussion was sequenced for a study of Ad26.COV2.S vaccination and SARS-CoV-2 variants listed by TCRdb under 2021. As for the study more broadly: Vaccine-arm donors came from COV1001, a multicentre, randomized, double-blind, placebo-controlled phase I-IIa trial of Ad26.COV2.S in healthy adults. Ad26.COV2.S was given intramuscularly at 5x10^10 or 1x10^11 viral particles, as a single shot or as two shots 56 days apart. TCRbeta repertoire sequencing served as the tool for gauging how specific and how broad the SARS-CoV-2-reactive T cell receptors were following Ad26.COV2.S vaccination. A total of approximately 30 samples were included in the TCR-sequenced set, comprising roughly 20 Ad26.COV2.S vaccine recipients, 5 placebo recipients and 8 SARS-CoV-2 convalescent individuals. Participants in the trial were split at random into five groups of five each, receiving low-dose or high-dose Ad26.COV2.S once or twice, or else placebo on both occasions. Investigators remained blinded to trial group allocation during experiments and outcome assessment. What the study reported, not specific to this receptor: Higher spike-specific TCR breadth was observed in Ad26.COV2.S recipients than in placebo recipients (P = 0.0014). The study was not powered to compare responses between vaccine doses or regimens. Comparable non-spike TCR breadth was observed between vaccine and placebo recipients, consistent with only spike being contained in the vaccine. The authors noted that the TCR breadth and depth analyses may have underestimated total T cell responses. After vaccination, spike-specific CD8+ and CD4+ T cell responses were reported to show substantial breadth.

TCRbeta CDR3 regions were sequenced with the immunoSEQ Assay. After extraction, genomic DNA underwent amplification by bias-controlled multiplex PCR, followed by high-throughput sequencing. As for the authors' bioinformatics: Collapsing and filtering of sequences were performed to quantify the absolute abundance of each unique TCRbeta CDR3 region. Usable DNA was measured by amplifying reference genes present in all nucleated cells, and TCRbeta template counts were normalized to that usable DNA to estimate T cell fraction. Repertoire TCRs were annotated as SARS-CoV-2-specific when V gene, CDR3 amino acid sequence and J gene were exactly matched to a known reactive TCR set. The reference SARS-CoV-2 TCR set came from MIRA and was filtered for enrichment in COVID-19-positive ImmuneCODE repertoires, removing public or cross-reactive TCRs. Based on the MIRA antigens, annotated TCRs were further analysed at the level of specific ORF or position within ORF. Breadth was defined as annotated unique rearrangements over total unique productive rearrangements; depth was the summed frequency of those rearrangements. Two-sided Wilcoxon rank-sum tests were used to compare TCR breadth between groups. The immuneACCESS repertoire file appears here via TCRdb, limited to in-frame rearrangements. These files lack a portion of the clones; in checked studies, under half of the deficit traces to unresolved V genes, and the cause of the others is not known. V and J calls and clone size are copied from that table; D and trimming were computed from the DNA. The table for this sample lists more than 300,000 clones; about 88% of them were counted only once. The top ten constitute roughly a tenth of the sample.

Read against the paper, the sample's treatment or condition label means: some 20 received Ad26.COV2.S at low or high dose, single or two shots; roughly five received placebo; per-sample allocation not given. For vaccine and placebo recipients, repertoires were sequenced using samples collected on day 63 after the first injection. In Cohort 1b, about two dozen adults aged 18-55 years were enrolled at a single site in Boston, USA, between 29 July and 7 August 2020. As a vaccine, Ad26.COV2.S was a replication-incompetent adenovirus type 26 vector that expressed a prefusion-stabilized SARS-CoV-2 spike protein derived from the original Wuhan strain. A note on this clone: This clone's antigen is unknown. No base-level quality is on record; no much larger clone is a single base apart.

The CDR3, cysteine through phenylalanine, is 13 amino acids long. Only CDR3 DNA is held: 39 bases, read in frame from base 1. The junction carries 12 bases between V and J, which are trimmed by 6 bases and 4 bases respectively. CDR1 MNHEY and CDR2 SMNVEV are derived from the germline V gene (reference sequence). Here the chain combines TRBV27 and TRBJ1-2; the best D guess is TRBD1, with 6 bases matching. The TCR originated in a person between 18 and 65 years old who received the Ad26.COV2.S COVID-19 vaccine or a placebo. The sample consisted of peripheral blood, taken in a trial of Ad26.COV2.S vaccine versus placebo. Read as DNA, the sequence is TGTGCCAGCAGCTCCCTAGGGGGCTATGGCTACACCTTC. Its protein reads: CASSSLGGYGYTF.